What follows are 20 T cell receptor beta chains derived from one specimen sequenced in a study of T cell repertoires in cytomegalovirus infection. Their antigens remain unidentified. TCRdb reanalysed the reads using MiXCR and keeps one entry per CDR3 protein. The sample carries fewer than 900,000 distinct CDR3 sequences, around 29% recorded once. This sample comprised cultured CD8+ T cells from PBMCs, obtained from culture after CMV antigen stimulation. The receptors were gathered from a human donor in good health (CMV status not recorded). Some clones in this sample may be carry-over from other donors' samples.

The gene calls are TRBV19 and TRBJ1-6; perhaps TRBD1 as D (5 bases). The CDR3 loop spans 12 amino acids. Looked up from germline, CDR1 is LNHDA and CDR2 is SQIVND (reference sequence). V lost 4 bases and J 10 bases, leaving 8 bases between the germline ends. This CDR3 reads CASSTDKSPLHF. As DNA, the CDR3 is TGTGCCAGTAGTACGGACAAATCACCCCTCCACTTT.

Regarding this clonotype: Possible read error: a much larger clone is one base away. It is likely a read error, because the conserved phenylalanine at the end of the CDR3 is missing. The chain combines TRBV6-5 with TRBJ1-2; D is unclear. Germline V lookup: CDR1 MNHEY, CDR2 SVGAGI. There are 14 residues in the CDR3. V gave up 0 bases and J gave up 4 bases, with 9 bases separating them. CDR3 residues: CASSYSGAVYGYTL. Written as DNA, the CDR3 is TGTGCCAGCAGTTACTCAGGCGCGGTCTATGGCTACACCCTC.

This clonotype has just a few counts. The chain has TRBV5-1 and TRBJ2-7; 8 bases line up with TRBD1. The length of the CDR3 is 15 residues. Germline values: CDR1 SGHRS, CDR2 YFSETQ. The V and J ends lost 4 bases and 4 bases, in that order; junction bases with no gene match: 10. The DNA of the CDR3 is TGCGCCAGCAGCGAATATGGGACAGGACCTTACGAGCAGTACTTC. Its protein product is CASSEYGTGPYEQYF.

The sample holds many counts of this clonotype. The rearrangement links TRBV7-9 to TRBJ2-3; 14 bases are shared with TRBD2. The CDR3 extends over 18 amino acids. Losses at the gene ends were 4 bases for V and 6 bases for J; bases not matched to a gene: 12. The germline V gene has CDR1 SEHNR and CDR2 FQNEAQ (reference sequence). The CDR3 DNA reads as TGTGCCAGCAGCTCCGGGACTAGCGGGGGCCCGATGTTCGATACGCAGTATTTT. This encodes CASSSGTSGGPMFDTQYF.

This clonotype has a count of ten or more. This chain links TRBV7-2 with TRBJ2-5, with TRBD2 matching over 11 bases. Germline CDR1 and CDR2: SGHTA and FQGNSA. This CDR3 region has 15 residues. With V trimmed by 4 bases and J by 2 bases, 3 bases remained unmatched. The CDR3 DNA is TGTGCCAGCAGCTCAAGGACTAGCGGGCAAGAGACCCAGTACTTC. Protein sequence: CASSSRTSGQETQYF.

The chain has TRBV5-6 and TRBJ2-1; D gene ambiguous. The V and J ends lost 3 bases and 0 bases respectively, with 4 bases between them. There are 13 residues in the CDR3. Germline V lookup: CDR1 SGHDT, CDR2 YYEEEE. The CDR3 DNA reads TGTGCCAGCAGCTGGAACTCCTACAATGAGCAGTTCTTC. Amino acids: CASSWNSYNEQFF.

This clonotype was detected ten times or more. One end of the junction is discordant with germline, which a read error may explain. The rearrangement joins TRBV27 to TRBJ1-2, with TRBD1 matching over 8 bases. The CDR3 covers 14 residues. Germline lookup yields CDR1 MNHEY and CDR2 SMNVEV (reference sequence). The CDR3 DNA follows: TGTGCCAGTAGTTTACAGGGGGCTAACTATGGCTACACCTTC. Encoded protein: CASSLQGANYGYTF.

This chain connects TRBV7-2 to TRBJ2-5; D unresolved. V lost 4 bases and J 5 bases, leaving 17 bases between the germline ends. This CDR3 contains 15 residues. Germline V lookup: CDR1 SGHTA, CDR2 FQGNSA. The CDR3, as DNA: TGTGCCAGCAGCTCTTGGGCCGCCCTCGGGGAGACCCAGTACTTC. It specifies CASSSWAALGETQYF.

The CDR3 DNA reads as TGTGCCAGCAGTTTACGGGCAGGGGGTTCCTACGAGCAGTACGTC. This translates into CASSLRAGGSYEQYV. V usage is TRBV27 and J usage is TRBJ2-7, with 7 bases lining up with TRBD1. CDR3 length: 15 residues. V was clipped by 2 bases and J by 1 base; unmatched bases: 5. Germline V gives CDR1 MNHEY, CDR2 SMNVEV (reference sequence).

Only a few counts were recorded for this clonotype. The rearrangement joins TRBV12-3 or TRBV12-4 to TRBJ2-7; D gene ambiguous. V was pared by 1 base and J by 2 bases, with 9 bases between. The CDR3 covers 14 residues. The CDR3 DNA is TGTGCCAGCAGTTTAGTGAATCCCACCTACGAGCAGTACTTC. Protein: CASSLVNPTYEQYF.

The V call is TRBV28, the J call TRBJ1-1; a possible D gene is TRBD1 (5 bases). The ends were cut back, 3 bases at V and 1 base at J, with 12 bases in the middle. Per germline, CDR1 MDHEN and CDR2 SYDVKM. The CDR3 runs to 15 residues. The CDR3: CASSFDRNANTEAFF. In nucleotides, the CDR3 is TGTGCCAGCAGTTTCGACAGAAATGCGAACACTGAAGCTTTCTTT.

This clonotype turned up a few times. The chain couples TRBV20-1 to TRBJ2-5, with 10 bases matching TRBD2. CDR1 is DFQATT and CDR2 is SNEGSKA in the germline V gene (reference sequence). The CDR3 covers 14 residues. V dropped 5 bases and J dropped 4; count of bases not matched to a gene: 7. The CDR3 reads CSAPGAGGRETQYF. The CDR3 nucleotides are TGCAGTGCTCCGGGAGCGGGGGGGCGAGAGACCCAGTACTTC.

This clonotype was detected a few times. The chain carries TRBV5-1 and TRBJ2-7; 9 bases line up with TRBD2. V shed 7 bases and J 5 bases; nucleotides not matched to a gene: 10. The CDR3 totals 14 residues. Per the germline V gene, CDR1 is SGHRS and CDR2 is YFSETQ. Here the CDR3 DNA reads TGCGCCAGCGGAGATGGCGGGGGGGCAAACGAGCAGTACTTC. Translated: CASGDGGGANEQYF.

The rearrangement uses TRBV28 and TRBJ2-3, with 10 bases aligning to TRBD2. The germline V gene encodes CDR1 MDHEN and CDR2 SYDVKM. CDR3 length equals 19 residues. V was clipped by 6 bases and J by 0 bases; unmatched bases: 15. CDR3 bases: TGTGCCAGCAGGTCCTCTAGCGGGGGCTCCGGCTCTAGCACAGATACGCAGTATTTT. The encoded protein is CASRSSSGGSGSSTDTQYF.

The chain has TRBV12-3 or TRBV12-4 and TRBJ2-7; D might be TRBD1 (5 bases). The CDR3 sequence is 13 residues long. Between the trimmed V and J ends, which lost 1 base and 6 bases, there was a span of 10 bases. Here the CDR3 reads CASSLGIGVEQYF. DNA of the CDR3: TGTGCCAGCAGTTTAGGAATAGGGGTCGAGCAGTACTTC.

This chain links TRBV6-2 or TRBV6-3 with TRBJ1-2, with 9 positions matching TRBD1. The J segment lost 4 bases and the V segment lost 6 bases, leaving 9 bases of the junction unmatched. Per the germline V gene, CDR1 is MNHEY and CDR2 is SVGEGT. The CDR3 totals 15 residues. The CDR3 DNA sequence: TGTGCCAGCAGCCGACCGGGACAGGGCCTCTATGGCTACACCTTC. Residues: CASSRPGQGLYGYTF.

The CDR3 bases are TGTGCCAGCAGCGGAGGACTGGGGTGGAGGGAGACCCAGTACTTC. It translates to CASSGGLGWRETQYF. The chain employs TRBV7-2 and TRBJ2-5; weak D call: TRBD2 (5 bases). V was cut by 5 bases and J by 5 bases, with 18 bases left in between. The CDR3 covers 15 residues. Germline V gene lookup returns CDR1 SGHTA and CDR2 FQGNSA. The variable domain in full, with the rest retrieved from reference TRBV7-2 and TRBJ2-5, is GAGVSQSPSNKVTEKGKDVELRCDPISGHTALYWYRQSLGQGLEFLIYFQGNSAPDKSGLPSDRFSAERTGGSVSTLTIQRTQQEDSAVYLCASSGGLGWRETQYFGPGTRLLVL.

This chain links TRBV5-6 with TRBJ2-3; a possible D gene is TRBD2 (6 bases). V was cut by 3 bases and J by 5 bases, with 19 bases left in between. CDR1 is SGHDT and CDR2 is YYEEEE in the germline V gene. CDR3 length: 16 residues. The CDR3: CASSYGGIGSGDTQYF. In nucleotides, the CDR3 is TGTGCCAGCAGCTACGGGGGAATCGGTAGTGGAGATACGCAGTATTTT.

This clonotype was seen only a few times. The chain couples TRBV7-9 to TRBJ2-1, with 9 positions matching TRBD2. The CDR3 runs to 15 residues. Trimming took 5 bases from V and 6 from J; bases not matched to a gene: 8. Germline assignment: CDR1 SEHNR and CDR2 FQNEAQ (reference sequence). The CDR3, as DNA: TGTGCCAGCAGCCTTACTAGCGGGCGCGCCAATGAGCAGTTCTTC. Translated, it gives CASSLTSGRANEQFF. The whole variable domain, filled in from reference TRBV7-9 and TRBJ2-1, reads DTGVSQNPRHKITKRGQNVTFRCDPISEHNRLYWYRQTLGQGPEFLTYFQNEAQLEKSRLLSDRFSAERPKGSFSTLEIQRTEQGDSAMYLCASSLTSGRANEQFFGPGTRLTVL.

The chain joins TRBV20-1 to TRBJ2-1; 12 bases agree with TRBD2. The junction had 9 bases not matched to a gene; V was cut back by 8 bases and J by 4 bases. The germline gives CDR1 DFQATT, CDR2 SNEGSKA (reference sequence). There are 15 residues in the CDR3. DNA for the CDR3: TGCAGTTCTACTAGCGGGGGGCTTTTTTACAATGAGCAGTTCTTC. It encodes CSSTSGGLFYNEQFF.